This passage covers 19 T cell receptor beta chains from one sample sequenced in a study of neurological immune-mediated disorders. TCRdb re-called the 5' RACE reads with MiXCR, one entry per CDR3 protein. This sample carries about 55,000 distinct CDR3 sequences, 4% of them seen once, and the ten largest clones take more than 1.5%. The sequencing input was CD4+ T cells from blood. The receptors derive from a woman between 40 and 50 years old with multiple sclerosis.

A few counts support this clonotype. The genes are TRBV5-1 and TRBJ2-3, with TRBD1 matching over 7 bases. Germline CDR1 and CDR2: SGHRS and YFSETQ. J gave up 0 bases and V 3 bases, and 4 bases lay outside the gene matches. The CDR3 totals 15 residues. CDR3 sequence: CASSSRGQSTDTQYF. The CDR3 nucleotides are TGCGCCAGCAGCTCTCGGGGACAGAGCACAGATACGCAGTATTTT.

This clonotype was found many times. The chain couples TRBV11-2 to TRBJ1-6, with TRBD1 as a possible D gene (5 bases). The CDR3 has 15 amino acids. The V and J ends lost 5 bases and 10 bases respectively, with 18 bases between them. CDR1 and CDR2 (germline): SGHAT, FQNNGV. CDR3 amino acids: CASSPLTALGSPLHF. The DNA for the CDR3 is TGTGCCAGCAGCCCGTTGACAGCCCTAGGATCACCCCTCCACTTT.

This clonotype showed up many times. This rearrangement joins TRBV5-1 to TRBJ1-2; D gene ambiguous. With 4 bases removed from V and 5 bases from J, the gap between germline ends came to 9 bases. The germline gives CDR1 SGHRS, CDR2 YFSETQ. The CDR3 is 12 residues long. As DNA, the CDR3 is TGCGCCAGCAGCCCTGGAGAATATGGCTACACCTTC. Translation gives CASSPGEYGYTF.

The CDR3 bases are TGCAGCGTTGTGTTGCACAGCATGAACACTGAAGCTTTCTTT. Its protein is CSVVLHSMNTEAFF. This chain links TRBV29-1 with TRBJ1-1; D is uncertain. The V gene lost 4 bases and the J gene lost 0 bases, with 12 bases spanning the gap. Germline CDR1 SQVTM, CDR2 ANQGSEA. This CDR3 is 14 amino acids long.

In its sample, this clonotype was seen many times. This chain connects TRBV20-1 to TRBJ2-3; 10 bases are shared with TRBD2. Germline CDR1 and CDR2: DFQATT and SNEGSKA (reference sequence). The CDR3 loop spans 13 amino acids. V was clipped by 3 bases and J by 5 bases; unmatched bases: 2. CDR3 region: CSASLAGVDTQYF. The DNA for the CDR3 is TGCAGTGCTAGTCTAGCGGGGGTAGATACGCAGTATTTT.

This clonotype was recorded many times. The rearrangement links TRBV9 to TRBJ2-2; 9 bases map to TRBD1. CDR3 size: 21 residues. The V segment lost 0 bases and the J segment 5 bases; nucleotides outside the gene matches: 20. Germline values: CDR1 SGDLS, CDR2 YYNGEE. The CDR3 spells CASSVGPKQGAVLRRTGELFF. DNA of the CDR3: TGTGCCAGCAGCGTAGGCCCCAAACAGGGGGCTGTGTTAAGGAGAACCGGGGAGCTGTTTTTT.

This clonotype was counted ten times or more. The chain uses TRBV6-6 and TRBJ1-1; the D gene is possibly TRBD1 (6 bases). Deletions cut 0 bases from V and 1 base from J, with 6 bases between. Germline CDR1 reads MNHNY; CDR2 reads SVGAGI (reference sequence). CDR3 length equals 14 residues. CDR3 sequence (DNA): TGTGCCAGCAGTTACTCAGGGGGGAACACTGAAGCTTTCTTT. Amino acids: CASSYSGGNTEAFF.

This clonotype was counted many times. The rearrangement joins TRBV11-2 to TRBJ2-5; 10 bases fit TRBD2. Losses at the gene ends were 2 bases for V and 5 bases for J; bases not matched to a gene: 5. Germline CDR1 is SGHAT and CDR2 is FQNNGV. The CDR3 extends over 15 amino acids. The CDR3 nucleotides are TGTGCCAGCAGCTTACAAGCGGGGGGGATGGAGACCCAGTACTTC. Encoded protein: CASSLQAGGMETQYF.

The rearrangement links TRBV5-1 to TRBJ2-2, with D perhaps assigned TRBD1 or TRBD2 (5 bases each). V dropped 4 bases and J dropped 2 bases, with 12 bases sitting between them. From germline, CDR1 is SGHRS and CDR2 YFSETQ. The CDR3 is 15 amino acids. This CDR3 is CASSPWDGNTGELFF. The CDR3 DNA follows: TGCGCCAGCAGCCCCTGGGACGGTAACACCGGGGAGCTGTTTTTT.

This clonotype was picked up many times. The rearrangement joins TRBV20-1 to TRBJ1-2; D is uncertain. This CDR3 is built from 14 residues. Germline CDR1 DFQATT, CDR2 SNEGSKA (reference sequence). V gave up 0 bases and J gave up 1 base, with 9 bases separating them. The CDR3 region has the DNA TGCAGTGCTAGAGATCAGGCAATTAACTATGGCTACACCTTC. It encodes CSARDQAINYGYTF.

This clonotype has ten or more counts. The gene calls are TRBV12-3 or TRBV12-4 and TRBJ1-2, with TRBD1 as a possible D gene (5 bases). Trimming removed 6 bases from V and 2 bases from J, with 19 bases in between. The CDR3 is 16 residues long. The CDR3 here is CASRPGTLSENYGYTF. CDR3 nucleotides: TGTGCCAGCAGGCCCGGGACTCTTAGTGAGAACTATGGCTACACCTTC.

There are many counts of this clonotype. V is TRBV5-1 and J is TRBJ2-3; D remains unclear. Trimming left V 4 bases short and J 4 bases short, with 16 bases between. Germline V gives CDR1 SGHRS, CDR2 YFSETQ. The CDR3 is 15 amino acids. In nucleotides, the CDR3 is TGCGCCAGCAGCCCCAGGAGTAGCAGCCCAGATACGCAGTATTTT. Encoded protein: CASSPRSSSPDTQYF.

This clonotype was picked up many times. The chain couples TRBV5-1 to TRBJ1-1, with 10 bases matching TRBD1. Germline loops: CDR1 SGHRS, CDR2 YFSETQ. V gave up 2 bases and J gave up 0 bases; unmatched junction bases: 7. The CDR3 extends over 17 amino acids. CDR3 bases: TGCGCCAGCAGCTTATTACCGGGACAGGGGATGAACACTGAAGCTTTCTTT. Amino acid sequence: CASSLLPGQGMNTEAFF.

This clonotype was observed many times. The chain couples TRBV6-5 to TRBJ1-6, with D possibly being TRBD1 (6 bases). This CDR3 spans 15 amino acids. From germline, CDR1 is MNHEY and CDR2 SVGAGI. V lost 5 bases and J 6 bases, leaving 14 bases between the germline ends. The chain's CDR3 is CASSRGGRVNSPLHF. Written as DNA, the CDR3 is TGTGCCAGCAGTAGGGGGGGACGCGTTAATTCACCCCTCCACTTT.

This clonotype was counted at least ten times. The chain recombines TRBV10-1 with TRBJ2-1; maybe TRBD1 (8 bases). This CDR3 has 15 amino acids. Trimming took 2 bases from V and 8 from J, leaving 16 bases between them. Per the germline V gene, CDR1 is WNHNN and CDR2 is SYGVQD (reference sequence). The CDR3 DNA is TGCGCCAGCAGTGAGGCGGGGGACAGGTCCGATGAGCAGTTCTTC. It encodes CASSEAGDRSDEQFF.

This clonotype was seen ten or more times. CDR3 in amino acids: CAISEYGLNTGELFF. The CDR3 DNA sequence: TGTGCCATCAGTGAGTACGGGCTTAACACCGGGGAGCTGTTTTTT. The chain is built from TRBV10-3 and TRBJ2-2; the D is unclear. V was pared by 1 base and J by 2 bases, with 8 bases between. Germline CDR1 ENHRY, CDR2 SYGVKD. The CDR3 has 15 residues.

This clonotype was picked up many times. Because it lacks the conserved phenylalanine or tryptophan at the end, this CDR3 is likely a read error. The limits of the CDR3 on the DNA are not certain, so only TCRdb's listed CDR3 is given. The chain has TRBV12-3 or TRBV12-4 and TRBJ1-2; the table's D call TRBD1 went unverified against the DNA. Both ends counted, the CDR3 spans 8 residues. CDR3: CASSLGDP.

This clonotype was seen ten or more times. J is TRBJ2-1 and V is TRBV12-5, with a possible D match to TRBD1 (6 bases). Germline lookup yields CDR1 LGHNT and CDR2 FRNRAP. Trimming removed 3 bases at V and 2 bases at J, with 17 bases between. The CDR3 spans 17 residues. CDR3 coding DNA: TGTGCTAGTGGTTTCCAGCCAGGGGCCCTTCCCTACAATGAGCAGTTCTTC. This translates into CASGFQPGALPYNEQFF.

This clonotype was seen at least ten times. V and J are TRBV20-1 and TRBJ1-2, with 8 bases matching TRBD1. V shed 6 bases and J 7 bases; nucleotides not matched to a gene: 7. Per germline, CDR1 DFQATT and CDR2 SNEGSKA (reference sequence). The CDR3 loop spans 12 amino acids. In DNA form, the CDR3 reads TGCAGTGCCCTGACAGGGGCCGGTGGCTACACCTTC. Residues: CSALTGAGGYTF.